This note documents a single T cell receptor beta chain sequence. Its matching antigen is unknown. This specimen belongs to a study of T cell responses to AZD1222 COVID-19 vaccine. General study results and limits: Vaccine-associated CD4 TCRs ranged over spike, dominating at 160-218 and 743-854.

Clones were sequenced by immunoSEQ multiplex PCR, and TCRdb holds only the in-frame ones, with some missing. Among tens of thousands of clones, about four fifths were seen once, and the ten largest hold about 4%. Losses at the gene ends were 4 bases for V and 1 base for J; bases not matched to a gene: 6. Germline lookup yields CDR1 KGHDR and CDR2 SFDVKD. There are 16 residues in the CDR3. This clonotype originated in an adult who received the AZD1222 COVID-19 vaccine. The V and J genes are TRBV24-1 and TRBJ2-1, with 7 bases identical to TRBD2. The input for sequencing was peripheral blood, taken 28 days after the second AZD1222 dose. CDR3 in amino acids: CATSDASGKSYNEQFF. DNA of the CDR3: TGTGCCACCAGTGACGCGAGCGGGAAGTCCTACAATGAGCAGTTCTTC.